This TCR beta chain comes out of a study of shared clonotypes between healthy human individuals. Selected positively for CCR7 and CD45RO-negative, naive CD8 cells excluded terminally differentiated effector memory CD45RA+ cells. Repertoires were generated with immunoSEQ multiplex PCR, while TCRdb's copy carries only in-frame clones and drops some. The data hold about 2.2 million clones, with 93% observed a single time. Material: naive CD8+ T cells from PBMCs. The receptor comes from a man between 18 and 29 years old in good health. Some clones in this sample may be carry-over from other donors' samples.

CDR3 in DNA: TGTGCCAGCAGTCAGACCCCGATGGTTTACGAGCAGTACTTC. It codes for CASSQTPMVYEQYF. The J gene is TRBJ2-7, the V gene TRBV6-1; D uncertain. V lost 5 bases and J 4 bases, leaving 15 bases between the germline ends. CDR3 length equals 14 residues. The germline CDR1 and CDR2 sequences are MNHNS and SASEGT.